Presented here are 5 T cell receptor beta chains from one specimen sequenced in a study of T cells in Graves' hyperthyroidism and ophthalmopathy. Amplification yielded TCR beta CDR3 regions, with RNA transcripts as the source. First-round RT-PCR of the TCR CDR3 relied on the HTBI primer set. Each CDR3 protein gets one entry after TCRdb re-called the multiplex PCR reads with MiXCR. The repertoire includes about half a million distinct CDR3 sequences, roughly a quarter of them detected once, and about 11% sits in the top ten. The sample consisted of blood. The source is a woman aged 25 to 39 with Graves' ophthalmopathy.

The CDR3 DNA reads TGTGCCAGCACGTCTACCGGGGGCTACGAGCAGTACTTC. Translation: CASTSTGGYEQYF. The chain combines TRBV6-2 or TRBV6-3 with TRBJ2-7, with D possibly being TRBD2 (6 bases). The V end was cut by 7 bases, the J end by 3 bases, with 13 bases between. This CDR3 spans 13 amino acids. Germline lookup yields CDR1 MNHEY and CDR2 SVGEGT.

This clonotype was seen at least ten times. J is TRBJ1-1 and V is TRBV7-3, with D possibly TRBD1 on 5 matching bases. This CDR3 has 15 amino acids. Germline CDR1 is SGHTA and CDR2 is FQGTGA. The ends were cut back, 0 bases at V and 6 bases at J, with 14 bases in the middle. The CDR3 loop reads CASSLTAGPGAEAFF. DNA of the CDR3: TGTGCCAGCAGCTTAACAGCGGGGCCTGGCGCTGAAGCTTTCTTT.

In this sample, this clonotype turned up a few times. The chain recombines TRBV7-7 with TRBJ2-7; 7 nucleotides agree with TRBD2. Germline V gene lookup returns CDR1 SSHAT and CDR2 FNYEAQ (reference sequence). The CDR3 runs to 15 residues. CDR3 coding DNA: TGTGCTATCAGCTTGCGCGGGGGTGCCGCTTACGAGCAGTACTTC. It encodes CAISLRGGAAYEQYF.

This chain links TRBV29-1 with TRBJ2-2; 8 bases are a match to TRBD1. CDR3 size: 15 residues. Germline CDR1 SQVTM, CDR2 ANQGSEA. Trimming took 4 bases from V and 3 from J; bases not matched to a gene: 7. Written as DNA, the CDR3 is TGCAGCGTTGCTGGACGGACAGGGTACACCGGGGAGCTGTTTTTT. Its translation is CSVAGRTGYTGELFF.

The sample holds a few counts of this clonotype. The chain combines TRBV5-1 with TRBJ1-1; no reliable D call. The CDR3 has 14 amino acids. Germline V gene lookup returns CDR1 SGHRS and CDR2 YFSETQ. The V end was cut by 3 bases, the J end by 2 bases, with 11 bases between. The CDR3 sequence is CASSSVRRNTEAFF. The CDR3 bases are TGCGCCAGCAGCTCAGTTCGGAGAAACACTGAAGCTTTCTTT.